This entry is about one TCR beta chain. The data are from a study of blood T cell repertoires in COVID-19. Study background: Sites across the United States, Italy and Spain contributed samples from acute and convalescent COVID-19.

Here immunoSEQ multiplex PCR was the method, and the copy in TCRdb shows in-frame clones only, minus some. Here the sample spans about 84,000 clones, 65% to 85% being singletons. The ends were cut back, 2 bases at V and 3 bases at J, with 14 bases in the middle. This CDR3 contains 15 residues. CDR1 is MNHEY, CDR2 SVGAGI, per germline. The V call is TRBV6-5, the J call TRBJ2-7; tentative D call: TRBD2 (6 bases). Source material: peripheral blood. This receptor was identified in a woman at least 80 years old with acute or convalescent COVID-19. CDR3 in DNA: TGTGCCAGCAGTTACATCGGGAGCGGATTCTACGAGCAGTACTTC. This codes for CASSYIGSGFYEQYF.